Listed below are T cell receptor beta chains from one sample, sequenced in a study of T cells in localized non-small cell lung cancer. Using immunoSEQ multiplex PCR, the repertoire was profiled, and TCRdb retains in-frame clones only, with some absent. The profile shows tens of thousands of clones, roughly 86% of them singletons. The sample in question was PBMCs, obtained before any cancer treatment. Every receptor here comes from a man between 40 and 75 years old with stage II lung adenocarcinoma. Both conserved end residues are part of each CDR3. The order of the fields is clone size, V gene, J gene, D gene, CDR3 DNA, CDR3 protein. The D gene is left open where the match is weak. Size is omitted from some rows. Given values are once, few, many or a class for expanded clones.

NA	TRBV27	TRBJ1-1	NA	TGTGCCAGCAGTATAGGACAGTCGAACACTGAAGCTTTCTTT	CASSIGQSNTEAFF
NA	TRBV5-1	TRBJ1-1	TRBD1	TGCGCCAGCAGCACGTGGACAGGGGTGGATACTGAAGCTTTCTTT	CASSTWTGVDTEAFF
NA	TRBV19	TRBJ1-6	TRBD1	TGTGCCAGCGACCCGGGACAGGGTTATTCACCCCTCCACTTT	CASDPGQGYSPLHF
NA	TRBV28	TRBJ1-1	NA	TGTGCCACCCTACAACCGAACACTGAAGCTTTCTTT	CATLQPNTEAFF
NA	TRBV14	TRBJ1-1	NA	TGTGCCAGCAGCCGGTACCGGGACACCAGCCTAGTTGCCAGCACTGAAGCTTTCTTT	CASSRYRDTSLVASTEAFF
NA	TRBV30	TRBJ2-3	NA	TGTGCCTCCGGGACAGATACGCAGTATTTT	CASGTDTQYF
NA	TRBV11-2	TRBJ1-2	NA	TGTGCCAGCAGCGTCGACAGTAACTATGGCTACACCTTC	CASSVDSNYGYTF
few	TRBV21-1	TRBJ1-1	NA	TGTGCCAGCAGCAAACTACGGGCGGGGGCGAACACTGAAGCTTTCTTT	CASSKLRAGANTEAFF
NA	TRBV5-1	TRBJ2-5	NA	TGCGCCAGCAGCTTACAGGATCAAGAGACCCAGTACTTC	CASSLQDQETQYF
NA	TRBV30	TRBJ2-3	TRBD2	TGTGCCCATAGAGTAGCGGGGGCTTCTAGCACAGATACGCAGTATTTT	CAHRVAGASSTDTQYF
NA	TRBV11-2	TRBJ1-1	TRBD1	TGTGCCAGCAGCCTCGGAGGGGGCGGCACTGAAGCTTTCTTT	CASSLGGGGTEAFF
few	TRBV5-1	TRBJ1-1	TRBD1	TGCGCCAGCAGCGAACAGGGGGGACCGCAAGCTTTCTTT	CASSEQGGPQAFF
NA	TRBV9	TRBJ2-1	NA	TGTGCCAGCAGCCCCTTGGGGGGGCCCGGGGATGAGCAGTTCTTC	CASSPLGGPGDEQFF
NA	TRBV11-2	TRBJ1-3	NA	TGTGCCAGCAGCTTAGACAGCTCTGGAAACACCATATATTTT	CASSLDSSGNTIYF
NA	TRBV19	TRBJ2-1	TRBD1	TGTGCCAGTAGTGTGGGACAGGAAGGTGAGCAGTTCTTC	CASSVGQEGEQFF
once	TRBV18	TRBJ1-2	TRBD1	TGTGCCAGCTCACCCCAAACCCTAGGACAGGGGGCTAACTATGGCTACACCTTC	CASSPQTLGQGANYGYTF
once	TRBV6-1	TRBJ1-2	NA	TGTGCCACCGGCGGGGGAAGTGAGTCCTATGGCTACACCTTC	CATGGGSESYGYTF
NA	TRBV11-3	TRBJ1-3	NA	TGTGCCAGCAGCTTAGCCGGGGATTCTGGAAACACCATATATTTT	CASSLAGDSGNTIYF
NA	TRBV7-9	TRBJ2-7	TRBD1	TGTGCCAGCAGCGTAGGGACAGGGAATAACTACGAGCAGTACTTC	CASSVGTGNNYEQYF
NA	TRBV28	TRBJ1-1	NA	TGTGCCAGCAGTAGTAACACTGAAGCTTTCTTT	CASSSNTEAFF
NA	TRBV6-1	TRBJ1-5	NA	TGTGCCAGCAGTGTAGGCAATCAGCCCCAGCATTTT	CASSVGNQPQHF
few	TRBV4-1	TRBJ2-4	NA	TGCGCCAGCAGCCAAGAACTAAGTGCGGTCCTCTCGGGCAAAAACATTCAGTACTTC	CASSQELSAVLSGKNIQYF
NA	TRBV6-5	TRBJ1-2	NA	TGTGCCAGCACCAATGCGGGCATAGGCGTTGGCTACACCTTC	CASTNAGIGVGYTF
NA	TRBV2	TRBJ2-1	TRBD2	TGTGCCAGCAGTTCCCCTCTCGCGGGGGGAGAGTACGATGAGCAGTTCTTC	CASSSPLAGGEYDEQFF
NA	TRBV21-1	TRBJ1-4	NA	TGTGCCAGCAGCACCCTTGGAGGGGATGGGAGGCAGGAAAAACTGTTTTTT	CASSTLGGDGRQEKLFF
NA	TRBV5-5	TRBJ1-1	NA	TGTGCCAGCAGCTTGTACAGGGCGAACACTGAAGCTTTCTTT	CASSLYRANTEAFF
NA	TRBV11-2	TRBJ2-5	NA	TGTGCCAGCAGCTCCACAGTAGTGGGGCAAGGAGGGACCCAGTACTTC	CASSSTVVGQGGTQYF
NA	TRBV4-2	TRBJ2-2	TRBD1	TGTGCCAGCAGCCCGGGACAGGGGTTTGCCGGGGAGCTGTTTTTT	CASSPGQGFAGELFF
NA	TRBV4-1	TRBJ2-7	TRBD1	TGCGCCAGCAGCCAAGGAGTGGACAGGGGGCAATACGAGCAGTACTTC	CASSQGVDRGQYEQYF
NA	TRBV14	TRBJ2-5	TRBD2	TGTGCCAGCAGCTTGGGACTACCGCCAGGGACCCAGTACTTC	CASSLGLPPGTQYF
NA	TRBV7-6	TRBJ1-3	TRBD1	TGTGCCAGCAGCTTAGAAGGGGGCCTCTCTGGAAACACCATATATTTT	CASSLEGGLSGNTIYF
NA	TRBV5-1	TRBJ1-1	NA	TGCGCCAGCATCAGGGATCAGGAGGACACTGAAGCTTTCTTT	CASIRDQEDTEAFF
once	TRBV10-1	TRBJ2-2	TRBD2	TGCGCCAGCAGTGAGTCACTAGCGGGGGGAGAACACACCGGGGAGCTGTTTTTT	CASSESLAGGEHTGELFF
NA	TRBV28	TRBJ2-1	TRBD2	TGTGCCAGCAGTTTCCAGCGGGGGGGCAGAAATGAGCAGTTCTTC	CASSFQRGGRNEQFF
NA	TRBV19	TRBJ2-7	NA	TGTGCCAGTAGTACCTCTGGGGGCCTCCGCTCCTACGAGCAGTACTTC	CASSTSGGLRSYEQYF
NA	TRBV5-3	TRBJ2-2	NA	TGTGCCAGCCGCTTGGCTGTCGAGAACACCGGGGAGCTGTTTTTT	CASRLAVENTGELFF
NA	TRBV6-5	TRBJ1-1	NA	TGTGCCAGCAGTCGAGACAGAACGAACACTGAAGCTTTCTTT	CASSRDRTNTEAFF